Each of the 12 T cell receptor beta chains below was sequenced from the same sample in a study of blood T cells in healthy people across ages. Primers used in a second PCR of about 6 to 11 cycles were a sample-barcoded 5' primer and a J-beta primer mix. One entry per CDR3 protein results from TCRdb running MiXCR on the 5' RACE reads. The sample consists of 1.5 million to 2 million distinct CDR3 sequences, about two fifths of them appearing once. The sequenced sample was blood. The source is a human donor in good health.

This rearrangement joins TRBV28 to TRBJ2-3; 7 bases agree with TRBD1. CDR3 size: 20 residues. Germline values: CDR1 MDHEN, CDR2 SYDVKM. The trim removed 3 bases at V and 0 bases at J, leaving 18 bases unmatched. The chain's CDR3 is CASSFTSPRQGRLSTDTQYF. The DNA for the CDR3 is TGTGCCAGCAGTTTCACCTCACCGCGACAGGGAAGGCTTAGCACAGATACGCAGTATTTT.

The chain links TRBV20-1 to TRBJ2-4; a weak D match, TRBD2 (7 bases). The assigned J gene may be wrong: the sequence end matches TRBJ2-7 better. Germline V lookup: CDR1 DFQATT, CDR2 SNEGSKA (reference sequence). This CDR3 is built from 15 residues. This CDR3 is CSASRGAGLGYEQYF. Here the CDR3 DNA reads TGCAGTGCTTCACGGGGGGCCGGACTTGGATACGAGCAGTACTTC.

The chain joins TRBV10-3 to TRBJ2-4; TRBD1 matches 8 bases. Near its end, the DNA agrees better with TRBJ2-7, so the J call may be wrong. This CDR3 is built from 14 residues. The germline CDR1 and CDR2 sequences are ENHRY and SYGVKD. CDR3 in amino acids: CAISGKDRDYEQYF. Here the CDR3 DNA reads TGTGCCATCAGTGGGAAGGACAGGGATTACGAGCAGTACTTC.

The chain carries TRBV18 and TRBJ2-4; D uncertain. Per the germline V gene, CDR1 is KGHSH and CDR2 is LQKENI. The CDR3 consists of 13 residues. Deletions cut 4 bases from V and 15 bases from J, with 19 bases between. The CDR3 loop is CASSLNGKETRYF. The CDR3 DNA reads TGTGCCAGCTCACTTAACGGAAAAGAGACCCGGTACTTC.

This clonotype appeared a few times. This chain joins TRBV20-1 and TRBJ2-7, with 10 bases lining up with TRBD2. Germline CDR1 DFQATT, CDR2 SNEGSKA (reference sequence). V lost 0 bases, J lost 4 bases, and 6 bases stayed unmatched. The CDR3 length is 15 residues. CDR3 sequence (DNA): TGCAGTGCTAGAGACCCTAGCGGGGGAAGGTACGAGCAGTACTTC. Residues: CSARDPSGGRYEQYF.

A few counts support this clonotype. The gene calls are TRBV3-1 and TRBJ1-6, with a tentative D call TRBD1 (5 bases). Trimming shortened V by 7 bases and J by 2 bases, and 9 bases separated the two germline ends. The V gene's germline CDR1 is LGHDT and CDR2 YNNKEL (reference sequence). The CDR3 has 14 amino acids. DNA for the CDR3: TGTGCCAGCAAGGGGTACCCCTATAATTCACCCCTCCACTTT. Translation: CASKGYPYNSPLHF.

The CDR3, as DNA: TGTGCCTGGAGTGTCTCCCTTTATGGCTACACCTTC. It codes for CAWSVSLYGYTF. The genes are TRBV30 and TRBJ1-2; D remains unclear. The CDR3 extends over 12 amino acids. Trimming took 0 bases from V and 5 from J, leaving 7 bases between them. From germline, CDR1 is GTSNPN and CDR2 SVGIG (reference sequence).

This clonotype was observed a handful of times. A junction boundary mismatches the germline segment, possibly from a read error. The V and J genes are TRBV5-1 and TRBJ2-3; TRBD2 matches 8 bases. The germline gives CDR1 SGHRS, CDR2 YFSETQ. The CDR3 runs 14 residues. The CDR3 spells CASSLAGRADTQYF. In DNA form, the CDR3 reads TGTGCCAGCAGCTTGGCCGGGAGGGCAGATACGCAGTATTTT.

A remark on this clonotype: The junction does not match germline at one end; this may be a read error. This rearrangement joins TRBV20-1 to TRBJ2-7; D uncertain. The germline gives CDR1 DFQATT, CDR2 SNEGSKA (reference sequence). The CDR3 sequence is 12 residues long. The CDR3 sequence: CSASYGPYERYF. The CDR3 DNA reads TGCAGTGCTAGCTACGGACCCTACGAGCGGTACTTC.

The chain has TRBV10-3 and TRBJ2-1; TRBD2 matches 9 bases. Trimming took 0 bases from V and 5 from J; bases not matched to a gene: 5. The V gene's germline CDR1 is ENHRY and CDR2 SYGVKD. This CDR3 region has 16 residues. The CDR3 here is CAISESAGGQNNEQFF. The DNA for the CDR3 is TGTGCCATCAGTGAGTCGGCGGGGGGGCAGAACAATGAGCAGTTCTTC.

Only a few counts were recorded for this clonotype. The V call is TRBV4-1, the J call TRBJ1-5; D not resolved. The CDR3 has 15 amino acids. Per the germline V gene, CDR1 is MGHRA and CDR2 is YSYEKL. V gave up 3 bases and J gave up 3 bases, with 12 bases separating them. In DNA form, the CDR3 reads TGCGCCAGCAGCCAGTACAAGGAGAACAATCAGCCCCAGCATTTT. Translation: CASSQYKENNQPQHF.

This clonotype was observed a handful of times. The chain is built from TRBV6-2 or TRBV6-3 and TRBJ1-2; 8 positions agree with TRBD1. The CDR3 is 13 residues long. V shed 7 bases, J shed 6 bases, and the junction held 7 bases outside the gene matches. Germline values: CDR1 MNHEY, CDR2 SVGEGT. CDR3 protein: CASTILTGDGYTF. In DNA form, the CDR3 reads TGTGCCAGCACCATACTGACAGGGGATGGCTACACCTTC.